These 5 T cell receptor beta chains were all obtained from the same sample, sequenced in a study of neurological immune-mediated disorders (dated by TCRdb to between 2019 and 2020). Library preparation used 5' RACE. The run used an Illumina HiSeq 2500. TCRdb ran its own pipeline on the public reads, namely fastp trimming at Q25 and MiXCR clone calling, and kept in-frame beta chains. All rows with the same CDR3 protein become a single entry with the most common DNA and genes. This sample is represented by over 15,000 distinct CDR3 sequences; under 35% of them were singletons. The ten largest clones add up to roughly a third of the sample. The sample consisted of PBMCs. All receptors derive from a man aged 50-59 years with HTLV-1-associated myelopathy (HAM/TSP).

The chain couples TRBV7-8 to TRBJ2-7, with TRBD2 matching over 9 bases. The length of the CDR3 is 15 residues. Germline CDR1 and CDR2: SGHVS and FQNEAQ. V lost 1 base to trimming and J lost 0 bases; unmatched junction nucleotides: 1. The CDR3 reads CASSLGTSASYEQYF. The DNA for the CDR3 is TGTGCCAGCAGCTTAGGGACTAGCGCCTCCTACGAGCAGTACTTC.

This clonotype was seen ten or more times. The V gene is TRBV5-6, the J gene TRBJ1-1; D unresolved. V was pared by 5 bases and J by 2 bases, with 13 bases between. This CDR3 is 14 amino acids long. Looked up from germline, CDR1 is SGHDT and CDR2 is YYEEEE. The CDR3 loop reads CASRSRTENTEAFF. The CDR3 coding sequence is TGTGCCAGCAGATCTCGTACAGAAAACACTGAAGCTTTCTTT. The complete variable domain, with remaining parts taken from reference TRBV5-6 and TRBJ1-1, reads DAGVTQSPTHLIKTRGQQVTLRCSPKSGHDTVSWYQQALGQGPQFIFQYYEEEERQRGNFPDRFSGHQFPNYSSELNVNALLLGDSALYLCASRSRTENTEAFFGQGTRLTVV.

The chain links TRBV20-1 to TRBJ2-3, with a tentative D call TRBD2 (6 bases). V dropped 0 bases and J dropped 0 bases, with 13 bases sitting between them. CDR1 and CDR2 from the germline V gene are DFQATT and SNEGSKA (reference sequence). This CDR3 region has 16 residues. This CDR3 is CSARDLPGASTDTQYF. The DNA for the CDR3 is TGCAGTGCTAGAGATCTACCGGGAGCTAGCACAGATACGCAGTATTTT.

In this sample, this clonotype turned up many times. The chain joins TRBV6-5 to TRBJ2-2; 9 bases agree with TRBD1. Germline values: CDR1 MNHEY, CDR2 SVGAGI. The CDR3 contains 13 residues. V lost 6 bases to trimming and J lost 6 bases; unmatched junction nucleotides: 2. The CDR3 DNA follows: TGTGCCAGCAGGACAGGGGGGGCCGGGGAGCTGTTTTTT. The encoded protein is CASRTGGAGELFF.

The CDR3 reads CASSQLGKYRANSPLHF. DNA of the CDR3: TGTGCCAGCAGCCAACTCGGTAAATACCGAGCCAATTCACCCCTCCACTTT. The chain joins TRBV14 to TRBJ1-6; D not resolved. Deletions cut 2 bases from V and 7 bases from J, with 18 bases between. The CDR3 has 17 residues. Germline CDR1 SGHDN, CDR2 FVKESK. The full variable domain, completed using reference TRBV14 and TRBJ1-6, is EAGVTQFPSHSVIEKGQTVTLRCDPISGHDNLYWYRRVMGKEIKFLLHFVKESKQDESGMPNNRFLAERTGGTYSTLKVQPAELEDSGVYFCASSQLGKYRANSPLHFGNGTRLTVT.